These 21 T cell receptor beta chains originate from one sample sequenced in a study of blood T cell repertoires in COVID-19. Sequenced by immunoSEQ multiplex PCR; TCRdb stores in-frame clones only, minus some. The sample records a few hundred thousand clones, 83% being singletons. Sequenced material: peripheral blood. The receptors derive from a man between 60 and 75 years old who had recovered from COVID-19.

The chain links TRBV7-3 to TRBJ2-6; tentatively, D is TRBD2 (6 bases). Per germline, CDR1 SGHTA and CDR2 FQGTGA. CDR3 length: 15 residues. The V gene lost 8 bases and the J gene lost 2 bases, with 13 bases spanning the gap. CDR3 sequence: CASGFGGTGANVLTF. CDR3 nucleotide sequence: TGTGCCAGCGGATTTGGGGGGACTGGGGCCAACGTCCTGACTTTC.

This sequence joins TRBV30 and TRBJ1-6; D possibly corresponds to TRBD1 (5 bases). The V gene lost 0 bases and the J gene lost 5 bases, with 11 bases spanning the gap. The CDR3 spans 15 residues. Germline V gene sequence: CDR1 GTSNPN, CDR2 SVGIG (reference sequence). The CDR3 loop is CAWSVRAGNNSPLHF. In DNA, the CDR3 is TGTGCCTGGAGTGTCAGGGCAGGGAATAATTCACCCCTCCACTTT.

The chain employs TRBV25-1 and TRBJ1-1; no reliable D call. V was trimmed by 4 bases and J by 6 bases, leaving 12 bases between them. Germline CDR1 is MGHDK and CDR2 is SYGVNS. The CDR3 spans 13 residues. CDR3 nucleotides: TGTGCCAGCAGTGTGGCGGGCGAAGCTGAAGCTTTCTTT. It encodes CASSVAGEAEAFF.

The rearrangement joins TRBV11-2 to TRBJ2-2; D possibly corresponds to TRBD1 (6 bases). This CDR3 has 15 amino acids. Per germline, CDR1 SGHAT and CDR2 FQNNGV. The V end was cut by 3 bases, the J end by 7 bases, with 15 bases between. CDR3 DNA: TGTGCCAGCAGCTTCACGGCAGGGGTGGACGGGGAGCTGTTTTTT. It yields the protein CASSFTAGVDGELFF.

This clone was seen only once. This sequence joins TRBV5-4 and TRBJ2-5; the D gene is possibly TRBD1 (6 bases). Trimming left V 4 bases short and J 1 base short, with 17 bases between. Looked up from germline, CDR1 is SGHNT and CDR2 is YYREEE (reference sequence). CDR3 length: 16 residues. CDR3: CASSPRIGQPQETQYF. The CDR3 DNA follows: TGTGCCAGCAGCCCACGGATAGGACAGCCCCAAGAGACCCAGTACTTC. Filled out from reference TRBV5-4 and TRBJ2-5, the complete variable domain reads ETGVTQSPTHLIKTRGQQVTLRCSSQSGHNTVSWYQQALGQGPQFIFQYYREEENGRGNFPPRFSGLQFPNYSSELNVNALELDDSALYLCASSPRIGQPQETQYFGPGTRLLVL.

The chain links TRBV7-2 to TRBJ2-3, with a weak D call TRBD1 (6 bases). With 4 bases removed from V and 0 bases from J, the gap between germline ends came to 11 bases. CDR1 and CDR2 from the germline V gene are SGHTA and FQGNSA. This CDR3 region has 15 residues. This CDR3 reads CASSSQGSSTDTQYF. The CDR3 nucleotides are TGTGCCAGCAGCTCCCAGGGGTCTAGCACAGATACGCAGTATTTT.

The gene calls are TRBV28 and TRBJ2-3; maybe TRBD2 (5 bases). V shed 10 bases and J shed 5 bases, with 10 bases lying between them. In germline, CDR1 is MDHEN, CDR2 SYDVKM. CDR3 length equals 11 residues. The CDR3 DNA reads TGTGCCACCGTGGGGAGAGATACGCAGTATTTT. The encoded protein is CATVGRDTQYF.

The chain recombines TRBV6-5 with TRBJ1-1; no clear D. This CDR3 has 11 residues. Trimming took 8 bases from V and 4 from J, leaving 8 bases between them. Germline CDR1 and CDR2: MNHEY and SVGAGI. The CDR3 nucleotides read TGTGCCAGCGGAGGGTCCACTGAAGCTTTCTTT. Its translation: CASGGSTEAFF.

V gene TRBV7-9 combines with J gene TRBJ1-2; 7 positions match TRBD1. V lost 5 bases and J lost 2; bases outside the gene matches: 8. Germline V gives CDR1 SEHNR, CDR2 FQNEAQ (reference sequence). The CDR3 is 15 residues long. CDR3 in DNA: TGTGCCAGCAGCCCAGCGACAGGGTCCAACTATGGCTACACCTTC. Translation: CASSPATGSNYGYTF. Using reference TRBV7-9 and TRBJ1-2 for the parts outside the CDR3, the full variable domain is DTGVSQNPRHKITKRGQNVTFRCDPISEHNRLYWYRQTLGQGPEFLTYFQNEAQLEKSRLLSDRFSAERPKGSFSTLEIQRTEQGDSAMYLCASSPATGSNYGYTFGSGTRLTVV.

V usage is TRBV19 and J usage is TRBJ2-2; 7 bases are a match to TRBD2. There are 17 residues in the CDR3. Germline V lookup: CDR1 LNHDA, CDR2 SQIVND (reference sequence). The trim removed 1 base at V and 4 bases at J, leaving 9 bases unmatched. The CDR3 region is CASSIGASGVGTGELFF. CDR3 nucleotide sequence: TGTGCCAGTAGTATAGGGGCTAGCGGCGTGGGCACCGGGGAGCTGTTTTTT.

The chain recombines TRBV27 with TRBJ1-5; tentatively, D is TRBD1 (5 bases). The germline V gene encodes CDR1 MNHEY and CDR2 SMNVEV (reference sequence). V was cut by 8 bases and J by 6 bases, with 20 bases left in between. CDR3 length: 15 residues. The CDR3 region has the DNA TGTGCCAGCGGGGCCCCGGCGGCATCAGGTCAGCCCCAGCATTTT. It translates to CASGAPAASGQPQHF.

The V gene is TRBV6-2 or TRBV6-3, the J gene TRBJ2-1; 7 bases align to TRBD2. There are 14 residues in the CDR3. With V trimmed by 4 bases and J by 2 bases, 2 bases remained unmatched. Per germline, CDR1 MNHEY and CDR2 SVGEGT. CDR3 protein: CASSWGGTYNEQFF. CDR3 DNA sequence: TGTGCCAGCAGTTGGGGGGGTACCTACAATGAGCAGTTCTTC.

This clone was found many times. J is TRBJ1-2 and V is TRBV24-1; TRBD1 matches at 8 bases. This CDR3 spans 14 amino acids. J was trimmed by 9 bases and V by 4 bases; bases with no gene match: 9. CDR1 and CDR2 (germline): KGHDR, SFDVKD. The CDR3 nucleotides are TGTGCCACCAGTGACCCCAGGACAGGGAGTAGCTACACCTTC. This translates into CATSDPRTGSSYTF.

The chain joins TRBV12-3 or TRBV12-4 to TRBJ2-1, with a weak D call TRBD2 (5 bases). With 6 bases removed from V and 7 bases from J, the gap between germline ends came to 13 bases. The CDR3 runs 13 residues. CDR3 in DNA: TGTGCCAGCAGCTCCGACTATACTAATGAGCAGTTCTTC. It codes for CASSSDYTNEQFF.

This chain uses TRBV5-5 with TRBJ2-2; tentative D call: TRBD1 (6 bases). The length of the CDR3 is 18 residues. Looked up from germline, CDR1 is SGHKS and CDR2 is YYEKEE (reference sequence). V lost 6 bases, J lost 4 bases, and 25 bases lay in between. The CDR3 region is CASTLLGHREMGTGELFF. CDR3 DNA: TGTGCCAGCACCTTATTGGGGCACAGGGAAATGGGCACCGGGGAGCTGTTTTTT. Complete variable domain (other parts from reference TRBV5-5 and TRBJ2-2): DAGVTQSPTHLIKTRGQQVTLRCSPISGHKSVSWYQQVLGQGPQFIFQYYEKEERGRGNFPDRFSARQFPNYSSELNVNALLLGDSALYLCASTLLGHREMGTGELFFGEGSRLTVL.

The J gene is TRBJ2-2, the V gene TRBV3-1 (or the pseudogene TRBV3-2); 10 nucleotides align to TRBD2. With V trimmed by 1 base and J by 1 base, 9 bases remained unmatched. This CDR3 has 19 residues. Germline V gene data show CDR1 as LGHDT and CDR2 as YNNKEL (reference sequence). CDR3: CASSQGPVLAGLNTGELFF. CDR3 DNA: TGTGCCAGCAGCCAAGGCCCGGTACTAGCGGGACTGAACACCGGGGAGCTGTTTTTT.

The J gene is TRBJ2-7, the V gene TRBV3-1 (or the pseudogene TRBV3-2), with a weak D call TRBD1 (5 bases). Germline V CDR1 and CDR2: LGHDT, YNNKEL (reference sequence). This CDR3 comprises 14 residues. V was cut by 1 base and J by 3 bases, with 10 bases left in between. The CDR3 coding sequence is TGTGCCAGCAGCCAAGGGACAAGAGACTACGAGCAGTACTTC. Protein product: CASSQGTRDYEQYF.

Note on this clone: Other DNA sequences in this specimen translate into the identical CDR3. The gene calls are TRBV5-1 and TRBJ2-2; TRBD1 matches 10 bases. Trimming at V came to 2 bases and at J to 5 bases, leaving 3 bases not matched to a gene. Germline CDR1 SGHRS, CDR2 YFSETQ. The length of the CDR3 is 15 residues. This CDR3 reads CASSLGDRGTGELFF. Written as DNA, the CDR3 is TGCGCCAGCAGCTTAGGGGACAGGGGAACCGGGGAGCTGTTTTTT.

This sequence joins TRBV3-1 (or the pseudogene TRBV3-2) and TRBJ2-1; TRBD2 matches at 11 bases. The CDR3 covers 14 residues. From germline, CDR1 is LGHDT and CDR2 YNNKEL (reference sequence). V dropped 4 bases and J dropped 7; count of bases not matched to a gene: 3. CDR3 nucleotides: TGTGCCAGCAGCCTGACTAGCGGGACTAATGAGCAGTTCTTC. Residues: CASSLTSGTNEQFF.

The chain carries TRBV19 and TRBJ1-4, with TRBD1 matching over 7 bases. In germline, CDR1 is LNHDA, CDR2 SQIVND (reference sequence). The CDR3 runs to 15 residues. The junction had 10 bases not matched to a gene; V was cut back by 5 bases and J by 7 bases. The CDR3 loop is CASSPMTGRSEKLFF. CDR3 DNA sequence: TGTGCCAGTAGTCCAATGACAGGGAGAAGTGAAAAACTGTTTTTT.

There are a few counts of this clone. This chain connects TRBV5-1 to TRBJ2-7; D is unclear. Trimming took 1 base from V and 4 from J, leaving 12 bases between them. This CDR3 contains 14 residues. Germline loops: CDR1 SGHRS, CDR2 YFSETQ. Here the CDR3 reads CASSLRSWVYEQYF. DNA of the CDR3: TGCGCCAGCAGCTTGAGGAGTTGGGTGTACGAGCAGTACTTC.